The T cell receptor beta chain under discussion was sequenced for a study of T cell clonotyping in hematopoietic cell transplantation. Generated by immunoSEQ multiplex PCR, the TCRdb table keeps only in-frame clones and is missing some. The table has thousands of clones, 88% seen once. This clone showed up just a few times. Its specificity is unknown. Study results and limitations: Few recipient clonotypes overlapped donors; over 95% were de novo at given depth.

Time point defined: recipient sample about 28 days before transplant, after cytoreduction. Recipient blood drawn about 28 days pretransplant and days 30, 100, 180 after. This material consisted of peripheral blood mononuclear cells, taken before stem cell transplant. This clonotype originated in a man aged 55 to 70 with acute myeloid leukemia. Some clones in this sample may be carry-over from other donors' samples.

CDR3 in DNA: TGCGCCAGCAGCCCAGGTTGGTTCAGCTACGAGCAGTACTTC. Amino acid sequence: CASSPGWFSYEQYF. The V call is TRBV4-1, the J call TRBJ2-7, with no clear D. Deletions cut 4 bases from V and 3 bases from J, with 13 bases between. CDR1 is MGHRA and CDR2 is YSYEKL in the germline V gene. The CDR3 is made up of 14 amino acids.